The 26 T cell receptor beta chains below all came from one sample that was sequenced in a study of post-analysis software for immune sequencing data. General observations from the study: Patients carried roughly five TRBV segments more frequently than controls did, and TRBV5-6, TRBV5-1 and TRBV20-1 were among them.

TCR beta cDNA libraries had unique molecular identifiers. MiXCR, run by TCRdb on the PCR reads, gives a single entry per CDR3 protein. The repertoire includes roughly 200,000 distinct CDR3 sequences, 25% to 30% of them detected once, and roughly 3.5% sits in the top ten. Antigens for these TCRs are unknown. Sequenced input: blood. The receptors here all came from a girl under 18 with multiple sclerosis.

This clonotype has more than one count but fewer than ten. A much larger clone differs by one base, so this may be a read error. For the CDR3, the DNA is TGCGCCAGCAGCCAAAACTGGCAAGAGGCCCAGTACTTC. As protein: CASSQNWQEAQYF. V gene TRBV4-1 combines with J gene TRBJ2-5; D unclear. The germline V gene encodes CDR1 MGHRA and CDR2 YSYEKL. The CDR3 spans 13 residues.

This clonotype was detected a few times. The chain links TRBV5-1 to TRBJ1-6, with a possible D match to TRBD1 (5 bases). CDR3 length: 13 amino acids. Per the germline V gene, CDR1 is SGHRS and CDR2 is YFSETQ. V was cut by 3 bases and J by 11 bases, with 12 bases left in between. CDR3 DNA: TGCGCCAGCAGCTCCCAGGGAGGGGCACCCCTCCACTTT. Residues: CASSSQGGAPLHF.

On this clonotype: A much larger clone differs by one base, so this may be a read error. This chain links TRBV20-1 with TRBJ2-7; the D is unclear. With 0 bases removed from V and 3 bases from J, the gap between germline ends came to 15 bases. Germline-derived CDR1 and CDR2 are DFQATT and SNEGSKA (reference sequence). The CDR3 is made up of 15 amino acids. CDR3 nucleotide sequence: TGCAGTGCTAGAGATTCCGGTGGACGGCGCTACGAGCAGTACTTC. Translating it yields CSARDSGGRRYEQYF.

This clonotype appeared many times. The J gene is TRBJ2-1, the V gene TRBV27; a possible D gene is TRBD1 (6 bases). Trimming stripped 5 bases from V and 9 bases from J, with 14 bases between. The CDR3 loop spans 13 amino acids. Germline V CDR1 and CDR2: MNHEY, SMNVEV (reference sequence). CDR3 sequence: CASSDRPGTEQFF. In DNA, the CDR3 is TGTGCCAGCAGTGACAGGCCGGGCACTGAGCAGTTCTTC.

Concerning this clonotype itself: One base away lies a much larger clone, so this may be a sequencing read error. This rearrangement joins TRBV29-1 to TRBJ2-7; 7 bases are shared with TRBD2. Germline CDR1 reads SQVTM; CDR2 reads ANQGSEA. CDR3 length equals 13 residues. The CDR3: CSVEDREGYERYF. CDR3 nucleotide sequence: TGCAGCGTTGAAGACAGGGAGGGCTACGAGCGGTACTTC.

The J gene is TRBJ1-1, the V gene TRBV29-1; D is undetermined. Germline V gene lookup returns CDR1 SQVTM and CDR2 ANQGSEA. Trimming shortened V by 7 bases and J by 11 bases, and 20 bases separated the two germline ends. The CDR3 has 12 residues. This CDR3 reads CSALRESSWAFF. For the CDR3, the DNA is TGCAGCGCCTTGCGGGAGTCGAGTTGGGCTTTCTTT.

This clonotype was detected a few times. The chain uses TRBV20-1 and TRBJ1-4; the D is unclear. With 1 base removed from V and 6 bases from J, the gap between germline ends came to 6 bases. The CDR3 runs to 12 residues. Germline CDR1 reads DFQATT; CDR2 reads SNEGSKA (reference sequence). In nucleotides, the CDR3 is TGCAGTGCTAGAGCCCAGGATGAAAAACTGTTTTTT. Translating gives CSARAQDEKLFF.

This clonotype was counted at least ten times. This sequence joins TRBV5-1 and TRBJ2-7; D might be TRBD1 (5 bases). The CDR3 totals 14 residues. V dropped 0 bases and J dropped 6 bases, with 13 bases sitting between them. Per germline, CDR1 SGHRS and CDR2 YFSETQ. Here the CDR3 reads CASSLGRVSSEQYF. The CDR3 DNA sequence: TGCGCCAGCAGCTTGGGCAGGGTTTCGTCCGAGCAGTACTTC.

The chain employs TRBV18 and TRBJ1-2; 9 nucleotides align to TRBD1. There are 16 residues in the CDR3. V trimming: 3 bases; J trimming: 6 bases; junction bases outside the gene matches: 11. Germline loops: CDR1 KGHSH, CDR2 LQKENI. The CDR3 bases are TGTGCCAGCTCACCCCAAAAGGGACAGGGAATGGATGGCTACACCTTC. Encoded protein: CASSPQKGQGMDGYTF.

Here the CDR3 reads CASSLSRGYTGELFF. CDR3 nucleotide sequence: TGTGCCAGCAGCTTAAGTCGGGGTTACACCGGGGAGCTGTTTTTT. V gene TRBV7-9 combines with J gene TRBJ2-2; a weak D match, TRBD2 (5 bases). The CDR3 consists of 15 residues. Germline loops: CDR1 SEHNR, CDR2 FQNEAQ (reference sequence). Trimming took off 2 bases at V and 3 bases at J, with 10 bases between the two ends.

This clonotype was counted at least ten times. The genes are TRBV12-3 or TRBV12-4 and TRBJ2-3; a possible D gene is TRBD2 (5 bases). Trimming took off 7 bases at V and 0 bases at J, with 11 bases between the two ends. This CDR3 spans 14 amino acids. The CDR3 here is CASTLLGSTDTQYF. The CDR3 DNA follows: TGTGCCAGCACCCTACTAGGCAGCACAGATACGCAGTATTTT.

This chain uses TRBV20-1 with TRBJ2-5; D might be TRBD1 (6 bases). V was pared by 0 bases and J by 3 bases, with 14 bases between. The CDR3 contains 15 residues. Germline V gene sequence: CDR1 DFQATT, CDR2 SNEGSKA (reference sequence). The DNA of the CDR3 is TGCAGTGCTAGAGATGGCCGGGACACCGAAGAGACCCAGTACTTC. This gives the protein CSARDGRDTEETQYF.

CDR3 in amino acids: CASHGGVEKLFF. The CDR3 DNA reads as TGTGCCAGCCACGGAGGGGTGGAAAAACTGTTTTTT. The J gene is TRBJ1-4, the V gene TRBV21-1. TRBV21-1 is marked as a pseudogene. The CDR3 covers 12 residues.

On this clonotype itself: A single base separates this from a much larger clone, so it may be a read error. The CDR3 loop reads CASSLGVLTRGEQYF. As DNA, the CDR3 is TGTGCCAGCAGTTTGGGGGTCCTGACCCGAGGAGAGCAGTACTTC. The rearrangement joins TRBV12-3 or TRBV12-4 to TRBJ2-5; D assignment may be TRBD1 or TRBD2 (5 bases each). This CDR3 spans 15 amino acids. The V gene lost 3 bases and the J gene lost 11 bases, with 22 bases spanning the gap.

The rearrangement links TRBV11-3 to TRBJ2-4; D ambiguous. The germline V gene encodes CDR1 SGHNT and CDR2 YENEEA. This CDR3 region has 16 residues. With 6 bases removed from V and 3 bases from J, the gap between germline ends came to 18 bases. The CDR3 loop reads CASRQELGSYKNIQYF. The CDR3 bases are TGTGCCAGCAGGCAAGAACTGGGGTCGTACAAAAACATTCAGTACTTC. Variable domain in full (rest from reference TRBV11-3 and TRBJ2-4): EAGVVQSPRYKIIEKKQPVAFWCNPISGHNTLYWYLQNLGQGPELLIRYENEEAVDDSQLPKDRFSAERLKGVDSTLKIQPAELGDSAVYLCASRQELGSYKNIQYFGAGTRLSVL.

As concerns this clonotype: A much larger clonotype is one base distant, so this may be a read error. The chain is built from TRBV12-3 or TRBV12-4 and TRBJ1-1; 7 bases align to TRBD1. CDR3 size: 12 residues. Trimming removed 4 bases from V and 11 bases from J; junction bases left unmatched: 7. CDR3 residues: CASSWDSMSAFF. Written as DNA, the CDR3 is TGTGCCAGCAGTTGGGACAGTATGTCGGCTTTCTTT.

This chain joins TRBV5-1 and TRBJ2-7, with D unresolved. V was cut by 0 bases and J by 7 bases, with 5 bases left in between. This CDR3 contains 11 residues. The germline V gene encodes CDR1 SGHRS and CDR2 YFSETQ. The CDR3 here is CASSLDREQYF. CDR3 DNA sequence: TGCGCCAGCAGCTTGGACAGAGAGCAGTACTTC. The full variable domain, rest sourced from reference TRBV5-1 and TRBJ2-7, is KAGVTQTPRYLIKTRGQQVTLSCSPISGHRSVSWYQQTPGQGLQFLFEYFSETQRNKGNFPGRFSGRQFSNSRSEMNVSTLELGDSALYLCASSLDREQYFGPGTRLTVT.

Points on this clonotype: A clone one base away is much larger, so this may be a read error. The chain recombines TRBV20-1 with TRBJ2-1; TRBD2 might be the D (6 bases). The CDR3 is made up of 12 amino acids. From germline, CDR1 is DFQATT and CDR2 SNEGSKA (reference sequence). CDR3 in amino acids: CSGGNSEGKQFF. The CDR3 DNA follows: TGCAGCGGCGGGAACTCGGAGGGTAAGCAGTTCTTC.

This clonotype showed up just a few times. One base away lies a much larger clone, so this may be a sequencing read error. This chain joins TRBV5-1 and TRBJ2-5, with 9 nucleotides matching TRBD1. The CDR3 is 14 residues long. Germline CDR1 reads SGHRS; CDR2 reads YFSETQ. The J segment lost 11 bases and the V segment lost 4 bases, leaving 12 bases of the junction unmatched. CDR3 region: CASSRLQGAREQYF. Written as DNA, the CDR3 is TGCGCCAGCAGCAGGTTACAGGGGGCGCGGGAGCAGTACTTC.

The CDR3 spells CASTIRGLYNEQYF. As DNA, the CDR3 is TGTGCCAGCACTATTCGGGGACTTTACAATGAGCAGTACTTC. The chain links TRBV12-3 or TRBV12-4 to TRBJ2-7, with a possible D match to TRBD2 (6 bases). The CDR3 sequence is 14 residues long. V lost 7 bases and J lost 7, with 20 bases in between.

This clonotype was seen at least ten times. This chain connects TRBV6-5 to TRBJ1-2; TRBD1 agrees at 9 bases. Trimming took 4 bases from V and 2 from J; bases not matched to a gene: 14. This CDR3 has 18 residues. Germline V gives CDR1 MNHEY, CDR2 SVGAGI. The CDR3 region has the DNA TGTGCCAGCAGTTCCTCACCCACGGGACAGGGCCAGAACTATGGCTACACCTTC. This gives the protein CASSSSPTGQGQNYGYTF.

In its sample, this clonotype was seen many times. V and J are TRBV4-1 and TRBJ2-5; D may match TRBD1 or TRBD2 (6 bases each). Trimming pared 4 bases from V and 5 bases from J, leaving 17 bases between. CDR1 MGHRA and CDR2 YSYEKL come from the germline V gene. This CDR3 has 15 residues. CDR3 region: CASSRYGGLGETQYF. CDR3 DNA sequence: TGCGCCAGCAGCCGCTATGGGGGGCTCGGGGAGACCCAGTACTTC.

A note on this clonotype: A much bigger clone sits one base away, suggesting this may be a read error. V and J are TRBV4-1 and TRBJ2-6; weak D call: TRBD1 (5 bases). This CDR3 is built from 17 residues. Germline V gives CDR1 MGHRA, CDR2 YSYEKL. The CDR3: CASSQVQYNSGANVRTF. CDR3 DNA sequence: TGCGCCAGCAGCCAGGTTCAGTACAACTCTGGGGCCAACGTCCGGACTTTC.

This clonotype has at least ten counts. This chain connects TRBV6-5 to TRBJ2-1; a weak D match, TRBD2 (5 bases). Deletions cut 3 bases from V and 7 bases from J, with 19 bases between. Germline CDR1 reads MNHEY; CDR2 reads SVGAGI. The CDR3 sequence is 16 residues long. The CDR3 DNA reads as TGTGCCAGCAGTTATTACGGACTCCCCAAGGGAAATGAGCAGTTCTTC. Translation gives CASSYYGLPKGNEQFF.

The chain recombines TRBV28 with TRBJ1-1, with D possibly matching TRBD1 (6 bases). The CDR3 is 13 residues long. CDR1 is MDHEN and CDR2 is SYDVKM in the germline V gene. V gave up 6 bases and J gave up 5 bases, with 13 bases separating them. CDR3 DNA sequence: TGTGCCAGCAGCGGACAGCTGGCGACTGAAGCTTTCTTT. It specifies CASSGQLATEAFF.

For this clonotype: A much larger clone lies a single base off, so this may be a read error. This sequence joins TRBV20-1 and TRBJ2-1, with a weak D call TRBD2 (7 bases). This CDR3 is 14 amino acids long. Germline loops: CDR1 DFQATT, CDR2 SNEGSKA (reference sequence). V was pared by 3 bases and J by 4 bases, with 13 bases between. The CDR3 sequence is CSARGASGYNEQFF. In nucleotides, the CDR3 is TGCAGTGCTAGGGGGGCTAGCGGATACAATGAGCAGTTCTTC.